What follows are 9 T cell receptor beta chains derived from one specimen sequenced in a study of T cells after yellow fever vaccination. MiXCR was run by TCRdb on the 5' RACE reads, yielding one entry per CDR3 protein. The profile covers fewer than 450,000 distinct CDR3 sequences, with roughly 4.3% appearing a single time and approximately 25% taken by the ten largest. The material was PBMCs, obtained 5 days after the yellow fever booster vaccination. These receptors were taken from a man younger than 35 who received the YFV17D yellow fever vaccine.

The genes are TRBV4-3 and TRBJ2-3; D may match TRBD1 or TRBD2 (5 bases each). This CDR3 comprises 16 residues. Trimming removed 0 bases at V and 0 bases at J, with 10 bases between. Germline V gene sequence: CDR1 LGHNA, CDR2 YSLEER. CDR3 residues: CASSQDPEGSTDTQYF. CDR3 nucleotide sequence: TGCGCCAGCAGCCAAGATCCCGAGGGGAGCACAGATACGCAGTATTTT.

This clonotype was detected many times. DNA for the CDR3: TGCGCCAGCAGCCTAGGCGGGAGGGATACGCAGTATTTT. Translating it yields CASSLGGRDTQYF. J is TRBJ2-3 and V is TRBV5-1; TRBD2 matches at 8 bases. CDR1 is SGHRS, CDR2 YFSETQ, per germline. The V and J ends lost 4 bases and 6 bases, in that order; junction bases with no gene match: 4. The CDR3 is made up of 13 amino acids.

This clonotype was counted many times. The chain is built from TRBV29-1 and TRBJ2-1; possibly TRBD1 for D (6 bases). The germline V and J ends were trimmed by 3 bases and 5 bases, with 26 bases remaining between them. The CDR3 contains 18 residues. CDR1 SQVTM and CDR2 ANQGSEA come from the germline V gene. CDR3 in DNA: TGCAGCGTTGAGGGTCCCAAATATCCATGGACAGCCAACAATGAGCAGTTCTTC. Translation: CSVEGPKYPWTANNEQFF.

This clonotype was found many times. J is TRBJ1-1 and V is TRBV5-1, with 8 bases that match TRBD1. CDR1 SGHRS and CDR2 YFSETQ come from the germline V gene. V lost 4 bases, J lost 1 base, and 3 bases stayed unmatched. CDR3 length equals 14 residues. In DNA form, the CDR3 reads TGCGCCAGCAGCGCGGGGACAGGGAACACTGAAGCTTTCTTT. Encoded protein: CASSAGTGNTEAFF.

Written as DNA, the CDR3 is TGCGCCAGCAGCTTGGGAGGGGGAGCGGAGGAAAAACTGTTTTTT. Encoded protein: CASSLGGGAEEKLFF. The chain uses TRBV5-1 and TRBJ1-4; D perhaps matches TRBD1 (6 bases). The CDR3 spans 15 residues. V lost 0 bases and J 8 bases, leaving 14 bases between the germline ends. The germline CDR1 and CDR2 sequences are SGHRS and YFSETQ.

This clonotype was detected ten times or more. The gene calls are TRBV7-8 and TRBJ1-6; D is unresolved. CDR3 length: 13 residues. Germline V gene lookup returns CDR1 SGHVS and CDR2 FQNEAQ. The V and J ends lost 1 base and 7 bases respectively, with 5 bases between them. DNA of the CDR3: TGTGCCAGCAGCTTAGTAGGGAATTCACCCCTCCACTTT. As protein: CASSLVGNSPLHF. Using reference TRBV7-8 and TRBJ1-6 for the parts outside the CDR3, the full variable domain is GAGVSQSPRYKVAKRGQDVALRCDPISGHVSLFWYQQALGQGPEFLTYFQNEAQLDKSGLPSDRFFAERPEGSVSTLKIQRTQQEDSAVYLCASSLVGNSPLHFGNGTRLTVT.

In its sample, this clonotype was seen a few times. The chain uses TRBV2 and TRBJ1-2; no firm D call. V lost 7 bases and J 3 bases, leaving 9 bases between the germline ends. CDR1 SNHLY and CDR2 FYNNEI come from the germline V gene. The CDR3 is made up of 12 amino acids. The CDR3 spells CASTGMDYGYTF. CDR3 coding DNA: TGTGCCAGCACCGGGATGGACTATGGCTACACCTTC.

V gene TRBV4-3 combines with J gene TRBJ2-2; the D call may be TRBD1 or TRBD2 (6 bases each). The germline V gene has CDR1 LGHNA and CDR2 YSLEER. With 5 bases removed from V and 3 bases from J, the gap between germline ends came to 19 bases. The CDR3 covers 17 residues. In DNA form, the CDR3 reads TGCGCCAGCAGCTTACGACTGGGGGGCATGGACACCGGGGAGCTGTTTTTT. This gives the protein CASSLRLGGMDTGELFF.

V gene TRBV10-3 combines with J gene TRBJ1-1; no definite D call. The CDR3 has 13 residues. With 3 bases removed from V and 1 base from J, the gap between germline ends came to 6 bases. Germline loops: CDR1 ENHRY, CDR2 SYGVKD. CDR3 sequence (DNA): TGTGCCATCAGTGACATTCAGAACACTGAAGCTTTCTTT. Translating it yields CAISDIQNTEAFF.